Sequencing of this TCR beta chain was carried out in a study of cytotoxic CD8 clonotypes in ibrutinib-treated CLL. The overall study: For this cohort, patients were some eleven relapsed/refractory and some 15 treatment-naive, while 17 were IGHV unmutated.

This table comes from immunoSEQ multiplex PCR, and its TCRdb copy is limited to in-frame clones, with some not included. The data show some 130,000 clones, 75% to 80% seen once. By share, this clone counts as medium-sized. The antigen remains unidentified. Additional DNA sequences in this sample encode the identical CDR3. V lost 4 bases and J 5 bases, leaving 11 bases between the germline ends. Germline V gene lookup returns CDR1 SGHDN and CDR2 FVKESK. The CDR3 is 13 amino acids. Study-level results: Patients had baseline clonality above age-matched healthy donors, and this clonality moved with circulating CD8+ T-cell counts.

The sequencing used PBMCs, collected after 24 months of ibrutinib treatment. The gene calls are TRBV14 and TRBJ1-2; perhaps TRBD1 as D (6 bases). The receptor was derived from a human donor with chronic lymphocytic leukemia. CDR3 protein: CASSPDRTYGYTF. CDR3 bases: TGTGCCAGCAGCCCCGACAGGACATATGGCTACACCTTC.